Shown below are 14 T cell receptor beta chains from a single sample sequenced in a study of shared T cell receptors in the human thymus. Sequencing was performed with immunoSEQ multiplex PCR; in TCRdb, only in-frame clones are kept and a portion is missing. The table has hundreds of thousands of clones, roughly 90% seen once. Another study also made use of these data, one on human thymus T cells.

The specimen was thymocytes. The receptors were gathered from a boy younger than two with a congenital heart defect.

The chain couples TRBV27 to TRBJ1-1; TRBD1 agrees at 9 bases. V dropped 2 bases and J dropped 1; count of bases not matched to a gene: 8. This CDR3 contains 17 residues. Germline CDR1 reads MNHEY; CDR2 reads SMNVEV (reference sequence). CDR3 nucleotides: TGTGCCAGCAGTTTACTTCCCGGGACAGGGACGAACACTGAAGCTTTCTTT. It codes for CASSLLPGTGTNTEAFF.

The chain uses TRBV9 and TRBJ2-7, with 7 bases matching TRBD1. Trimming at V came to 4 bases and at J to 5 bases, leaving 12 bases not matched to a gene. The germline CDR1 and CDR2 sequences are SGDLS and YYNGEE. The CDR3 is made up of 15 amino acids. CDR3 DNA sequence: TGTGCCAGCAGCTCCGGAGAGAAACAGGGGAACGAGCAGTACTTC. Translated: CASSSGEKQGNEQYF.

The chain combines TRBV20-1 with TRBJ1-3; no clear D. The CDR3 length is 11 residues. Between the trimmed V and J ends, which lost 3 bases and 10 bases, there was a span of 10 bases. Germline CDR1 reads DFQATT; CDR2 reads SNEGSKA (reference sequence). The CDR3 is CSARGRSTIYF. CDR3 nucleotides: TGCAGTGCTAGGGGCAGAAGTACCATATATTTT.

V gene TRBV28 combines with J gene TRBJ1-2; D unclear. Trimming cost V 2 bases and J 2 bases, with 6 bases left between them. This CDR3 has 13 amino acids. The germline V gene encodes CDR1 MDHEN and CDR2 SYDVKM. This CDR3 reads CASSLRSNYGYTF. The CDR3 coding sequence is TGTGCCAGCAGTTTACGGTCAAACTATGGCTACACCTTC.

The gene calls are TRBV5-1 and TRBJ2-3; TRBD1 aligns across 10 bases. Trimming at V came to 4 bases and at J to 3 bases, leaving 8 bases not matched to a gene. The CDR3 has 16 residues. The germline V gene encodes CDR1 SGHRS and CDR2 YFSETQ. The CDR3, as DNA: TGCGCCAGCAGCCCAGGGACAGGGGATATAACAGATACGCAGTATTTT. Amino acid sequence: CASSPGTGDITDTQYF.

The chain uses TRBV5-1 and TRBJ2-7, with 7 bases matching TRBD2. CDR1 is SGHRS, CDR2 YFSETQ, per germline. After removal of 5 bases from V and 2 bases from J, the junction contained 13 bases not matched to a gene. The CDR3 is 16 amino acids. CDR3: CASRLGPSGGTYEQYF. CDR3 DNA: TGCGCCAGCAGACTGGGACCTTCGGGGGGAACCTACGAGCAGTACTTC.

The sample holds one count of this clone. The chain links TRBV9 to TRBJ2-1; 9 nucleotides match TRBD1. V dropped 4 bases and J dropped 6; count of bases not matched to a gene: 5. This CDR3 contains 14 residues. In germline, CDR1 is SGDLS, CDR2 YYNGEE. The CDR3 sequence: CASSPGQGANEQFF. In DNA, the CDR3 is TGTGCCAGCAGCCCGGGACAGGGTGCCAATGAGCAGTTCTTC.

This clone was seen only once. V usage is TRBV5-1 and J usage is TRBJ1-2, with 9 bases fitting TRBD1. After removal of 0 bases from V and 8 bases from J, the junction contained 8 bases not matched to a gene. This CDR3 has 15 residues. The germline CDR1 and CDR2 sequences are SGHRS and YFSETQ. As DNA, the CDR3 is TGCGCCAGCAGCTTGGATGTGGGACAGGGTAGCGGCTACACCTTC. It codes for CASSLDVGQGSGYTF.

J is TRBJ2-1 and V is TRBV29-1, with a tentative D call TRBD1 (6 bases). Germline V gene sequence: CDR1 SQVTM, CDR2 ANQGSEA. CDR3 length equals 13 residues. With 7 bases removed from V and 4 bases from J, the gap between germline ends came to 14 bases. CDR3 sequence (DNA): TGCAGCGCCCTCGGGACAATTTACAATGAGCAGTTCTTC. It translates to CSALGTIYNEQFF.

This chain joins TRBV4-1 and TRBJ2-3; 7 bases line up with TRBD2. V shed 2 bases, J shed 0 bases, and the junction held 5 bases outside the gene matches. The length of the CDR3 is 16 residues. Germline V gives CDR1 MGHRA, CDR2 YSYEKL. CDR3 DNA sequence: TGCGCCAGCAGCCAACACGGGACTACTAGCACAGATACGCAGTATTTT. Protein sequence: CASSQHGTTSTDTQYF.

J is TRBJ2-1 and V is TRBV28; 7 nucleotides agree with TRBD1. V lost 6 bases to trimming and J lost 5 bases; unmatched junction nucleotides: 7. The CDR3 spans 14 residues. Germline V gene data show CDR1 as MDHEN and CDR2 as SYDVKM. CDR3 nucleotide sequence: TGTGCCAGCAGCCTCGGACAGGAGGACAATGAGCAGTTCTTC. Amino acids: CASSLGQEDNEQFF. Full variable domain (rest looked up from reference TRBV28 and TRBJ2-1): DVKVTQSSRYLVKRTGEKVFLECVQDMDHENMFWYRQDPGLGLRLIYFSYDVKMKEKGDIPEGYSVSREKKERFSLILESASTNQTSMYLCASSLGQEDNEQFFGPGTRLTVL.

The V and J genes are TRBV7-8 and TRBJ1-3, with D possibly TRBD1 on 6 matching bases. CDR1 and CDR2 from the germline V gene are SGHVS and FQNEAQ. Trimming took 6 bases from V and 0 from J, leaving 24 bases between them. This CDR3 spans 19 amino acids. DNA for the CDR3: TGTGCCAGCAGTCCACCTAGACAGGTCAACCGCTTCTCTGGAAACACCATATATTTT. The encoded protein is CASSPPRQVNRFSGNTIYF.

V is TRBV2 and J is TRBJ2-1; 9 nucleotides line up with TRBD2. CDR3 length equals 15 residues. The V and J ends lost 5 bases and 1 base, in that order; junction bases with no gene match: 3. CDR1 SNHLY and CDR2 FYNNEI come from the germline V gene. CDR3 loop: CASSRLADSYNEQFF. The CDR3 DNA reads TGTGCCAGCAGTCGACTAGCGGATTCCTACAATGAGCAGTTCTTC.

This chain links TRBV11-3 with TRBJ2-5, with a weak D call TRBD2 (5 bases). The CDR3 has 15 residues. Trimming left V 5 bases short and J 7 bases short, with 20 bases between. The V gene's germline CDR1 is SGHNT and CDR2 YENEEA. CDR3 DNA: TGTGCCAGCAGCATAACAGCTACGGCCCGGGGGACCCAGTACTTC. Translated: CASSITATARGTQYF.